A single sample gave rise to the 6 T cell receptor beta chains below, sequenced in a study of T cells in Graves' hyperthyroidism and ophthalmopathy. TCR beta CDR3 regions were amplified from RNA transcripts. Researchers ran a first-round RT-PCR on the TCR CDR3 using the HTBI primer set. TCRdb analysed the multiplex PCR reads with MiXCR anew, one entry per CDR3 protein. The sample includes 450,000 to 550,000 distinct CDR3 sequences, roughly 25% seen only once; the top ten take around 10%. Sequencing was carried out using blood. The receptors were sampled from a woman aged 25 to 39 with Graves' ophthalmopathy.

In the case of this clonotype: A much larger clone differs from this one at a single base, so this may be a read error. This chain links TRBV5-1 with TRBJ1-1, with 10 nucleotides matching TRBD1. V shed 4 bases, J shed 1 base, and the junction held 4 bases outside the gene matches. The CDR3 totals 15 residues. Per germline, CDR1 SGHRS and CDR2 YFSETQ. The CDR3 bases are TGCGCCAGCAGCGGGGGACAGGGGTGGAACACTGAAGCTTTCTTT. Translating gives CASSGGQGWNTEAFF.

This clonotype was seen ten or more times. The chain links TRBV30 to TRBJ2-5; maybe TRBD2 (6 bases). Trimming removed 3 bases at V and 5 bases at J, with 13 bases between. The germline V gene encodes CDR1 GTSNPN and CDR2 SVGIG (reference sequence). The CDR3 consists of 13 residues. In DNA, the CDR3 is TGTGCCTGGAGGAAGGAGGGTGTGGAGACCCAGTACTTC. As protein: CAWRKEGVETQYF. Full variable domain (outside the CDR3, taken from reference TRBV30 and TRBJ2-5): SQTIHQWPATLVQPVGSPLSLECTVEGTSNPNLYWYRQAAGRGLQLLFYSVGIGQISSEVPQNLSASRPQDRQFILSSKKLLLSDSGFYLCAWRKEGVETQYFGPGTRLLVL.

This clonotype was observed many times. The rearrangement uses TRBV20-1 and TRBJ2-5; perhaps TRBD1 as D (5 bases). V lost 6 bases to trimming and J lost 1 base, with 9 bases between them. The CDR3 runs to 12 residues. In germline, CDR1 is DFQATT, CDR2 SNEGSKA (reference sequence). Written as DNA, the CDR3 is TGCAGTGCAGGAGACAGCCAAGAGACCCAGTACTTC. Amino acid sequence: CSAGDSQETQYF.

Concerning this clonotype itself: Likely a read error: the CDR3 ends without its conserved phenylalanine or tryptophan. The chain employs TRBV5-6 and TRBJ1-2, with D unresolved. The germline V gene encodes CDR1 SGHDT and CDR2 YYEEEE. Trimming pared 1 base from V and 4 bases from J, leaving 14 bases between. The CDR3 has 15 amino acids. CDR3: CASSLQATNFYGYTL. The CDR3 coding sequence is TGTGCCAGCAGCTTGCAGGCCACTAATTTCTATGGCTACACCCTC.

This clonotype was observed many times. DNA for the CDR3: TGTGCCAGCAGTTTAGCGAACAATCAGCCCCAGCATTTT. Its protein is CASSLANNQPQHF. The rearrangement joins TRBV27 to TRBJ1-5, with no clear D. The CDR3 spans 13 residues. Trimming took 2 bases from V and 3 from J, leaving 5 bases between them. Germline CDR1 MNHEY, CDR2 SMNVEV (reference sequence).

The sample holds a few counts of this clonotype. This rearrangement joins TRBV29-1 to TRBJ1-1; maybe TRBD1 (5 bases). V was clipped by 3 bases and J by 4 bases, with 12 bases between them. There are 13 residues in the CDR3. CDR1 is SQVTM and CDR2 is ANQGSEA in the germline V gene. The CDR3, as DNA: TGCAGCGTTGAGGGCAGGGAAGCCACTGAAGCTTTCTTT. Amino acid sequence: CSVEGREATEAFF.